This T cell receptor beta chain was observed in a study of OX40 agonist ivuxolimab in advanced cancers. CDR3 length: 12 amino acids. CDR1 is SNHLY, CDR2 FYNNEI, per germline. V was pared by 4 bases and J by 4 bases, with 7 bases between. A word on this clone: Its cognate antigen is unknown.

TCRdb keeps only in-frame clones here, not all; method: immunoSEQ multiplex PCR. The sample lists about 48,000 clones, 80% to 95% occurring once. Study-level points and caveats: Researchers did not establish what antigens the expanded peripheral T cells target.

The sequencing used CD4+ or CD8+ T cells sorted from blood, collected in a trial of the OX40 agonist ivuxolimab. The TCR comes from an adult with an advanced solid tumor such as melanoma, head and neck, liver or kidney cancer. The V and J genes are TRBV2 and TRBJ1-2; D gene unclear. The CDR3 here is CASSASSYGYTF. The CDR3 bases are TGTGCCAGCAGTGCCTCTTCCTATGGCTACACCTTC.